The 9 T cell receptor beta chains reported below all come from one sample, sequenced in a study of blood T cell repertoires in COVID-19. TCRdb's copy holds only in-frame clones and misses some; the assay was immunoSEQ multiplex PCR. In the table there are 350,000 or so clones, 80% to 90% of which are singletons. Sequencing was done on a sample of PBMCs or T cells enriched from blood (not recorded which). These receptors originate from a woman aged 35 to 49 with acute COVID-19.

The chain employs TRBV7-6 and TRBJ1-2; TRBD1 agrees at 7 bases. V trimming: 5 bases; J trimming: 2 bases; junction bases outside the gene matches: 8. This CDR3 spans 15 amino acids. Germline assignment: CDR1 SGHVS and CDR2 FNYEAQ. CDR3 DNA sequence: TGTGCCAGCAGCGCGGCATCAGGGGGAAACTATGGCTACACCTTC. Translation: CASSAASGGNYGYTF.

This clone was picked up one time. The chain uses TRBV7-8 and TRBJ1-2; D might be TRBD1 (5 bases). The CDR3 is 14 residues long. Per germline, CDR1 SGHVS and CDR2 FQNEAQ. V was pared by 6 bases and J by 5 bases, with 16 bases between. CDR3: CASSQSGGGYGYTF. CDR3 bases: TGTGCCAGCAGTCAATCTGGGGGAGGGTATGGCTACACCTTC.

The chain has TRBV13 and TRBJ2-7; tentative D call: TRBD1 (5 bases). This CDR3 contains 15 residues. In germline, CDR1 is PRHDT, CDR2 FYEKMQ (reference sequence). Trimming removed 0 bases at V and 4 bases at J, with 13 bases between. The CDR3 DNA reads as TGTGCCAGCAGCTTAGGCCTAATGGCAGGGTACGAGCAGTACTTC. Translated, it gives CASSLGLMAGYEQYF.

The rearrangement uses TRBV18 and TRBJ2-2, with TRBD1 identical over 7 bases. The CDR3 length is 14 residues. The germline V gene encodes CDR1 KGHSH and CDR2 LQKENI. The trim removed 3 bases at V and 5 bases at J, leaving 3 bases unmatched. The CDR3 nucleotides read TGTGCCAGCTCACCTAAGGACAGGACCGGGGAGCTGTTTTTT. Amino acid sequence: CASSPKDRTGELFF.

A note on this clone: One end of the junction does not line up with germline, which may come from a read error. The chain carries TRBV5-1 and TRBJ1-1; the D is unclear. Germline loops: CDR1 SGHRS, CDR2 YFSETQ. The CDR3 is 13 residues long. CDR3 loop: CASSLGGNAEAFF. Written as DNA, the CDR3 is TGCGCCAGCAGCTTGGGAGGGAACGCTGAAGCTTTCTTT.

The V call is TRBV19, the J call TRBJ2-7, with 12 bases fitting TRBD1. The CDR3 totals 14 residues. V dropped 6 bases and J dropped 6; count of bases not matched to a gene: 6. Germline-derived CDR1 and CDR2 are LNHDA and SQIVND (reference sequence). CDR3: CASSPGQGAPEQYF. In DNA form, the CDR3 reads TGTGCCAGTAGCCCGGGACAGGGGGCTCCCGAGCAGTACTTC.

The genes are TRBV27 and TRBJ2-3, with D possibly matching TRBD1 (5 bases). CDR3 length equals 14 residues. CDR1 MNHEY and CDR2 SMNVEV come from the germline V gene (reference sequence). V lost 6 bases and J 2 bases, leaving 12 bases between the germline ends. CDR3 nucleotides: TGTGCCAGCAGACGGCGACAGATCACAGATACGCAGTATTTT. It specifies CASRRRQITDTQYF.

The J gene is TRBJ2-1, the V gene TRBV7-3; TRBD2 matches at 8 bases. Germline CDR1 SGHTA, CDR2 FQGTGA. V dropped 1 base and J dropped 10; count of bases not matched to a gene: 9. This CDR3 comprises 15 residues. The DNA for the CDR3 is TGTGCCAGCAGCTTAAGAGCGGGAGACGACAGGGAGCAGTTCTTC. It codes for CASSLRAGDDREQFF.

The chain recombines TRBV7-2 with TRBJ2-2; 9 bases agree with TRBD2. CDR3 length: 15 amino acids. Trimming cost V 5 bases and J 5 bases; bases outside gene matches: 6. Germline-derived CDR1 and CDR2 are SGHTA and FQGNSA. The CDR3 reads CASSAATSGTGELFF. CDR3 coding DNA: TGTGCCAGCAGCGCCGCGACTAGCGGAACCGGGGAGCTGTTTTTT.